The clone carrying this T cell receptor beta chain was detected only a few times. Its antigen is still unknown. CDR1 and CDR2 (germline): SGHRS, YFSETQ. Trimming took off 9 bases at V and 0 bases at J, with 11 bases between the two ends. The CDR3 covers 13 residues. TCRdb recomputed calls from the 5' RACE reads with MiXCR, one row per CDR3 protein. This table holds 200,000 to 250,000 distinct CDR3 sequences, 32% found once. This sample is drawn from a study of CD8 T cells in ankylosing spondylitis. Findings of the study overall: Some of the motif variants had earlier been found in reactive arthritis patients' fluid and blood. Within matched ankylosing spondylitis synovial fluid, disease-linked clones were reportedly significantly enriched.

The V and J genes are TRBV5-1 and TRBJ2-3; D gene uncertain. The clonotype was recovered from a male donor with ankylosing spondylitis or in good health (not recorded which). Material for sequencing was blood, either unsorted or a sorted T cell fraction (not recorded which). Written as DNA, the CDR3 is TGCGCCACCAGGCCCTCTAGCACAGATACGCAGTATTTT. This sequence encodes CATRPSSTDTQYF.